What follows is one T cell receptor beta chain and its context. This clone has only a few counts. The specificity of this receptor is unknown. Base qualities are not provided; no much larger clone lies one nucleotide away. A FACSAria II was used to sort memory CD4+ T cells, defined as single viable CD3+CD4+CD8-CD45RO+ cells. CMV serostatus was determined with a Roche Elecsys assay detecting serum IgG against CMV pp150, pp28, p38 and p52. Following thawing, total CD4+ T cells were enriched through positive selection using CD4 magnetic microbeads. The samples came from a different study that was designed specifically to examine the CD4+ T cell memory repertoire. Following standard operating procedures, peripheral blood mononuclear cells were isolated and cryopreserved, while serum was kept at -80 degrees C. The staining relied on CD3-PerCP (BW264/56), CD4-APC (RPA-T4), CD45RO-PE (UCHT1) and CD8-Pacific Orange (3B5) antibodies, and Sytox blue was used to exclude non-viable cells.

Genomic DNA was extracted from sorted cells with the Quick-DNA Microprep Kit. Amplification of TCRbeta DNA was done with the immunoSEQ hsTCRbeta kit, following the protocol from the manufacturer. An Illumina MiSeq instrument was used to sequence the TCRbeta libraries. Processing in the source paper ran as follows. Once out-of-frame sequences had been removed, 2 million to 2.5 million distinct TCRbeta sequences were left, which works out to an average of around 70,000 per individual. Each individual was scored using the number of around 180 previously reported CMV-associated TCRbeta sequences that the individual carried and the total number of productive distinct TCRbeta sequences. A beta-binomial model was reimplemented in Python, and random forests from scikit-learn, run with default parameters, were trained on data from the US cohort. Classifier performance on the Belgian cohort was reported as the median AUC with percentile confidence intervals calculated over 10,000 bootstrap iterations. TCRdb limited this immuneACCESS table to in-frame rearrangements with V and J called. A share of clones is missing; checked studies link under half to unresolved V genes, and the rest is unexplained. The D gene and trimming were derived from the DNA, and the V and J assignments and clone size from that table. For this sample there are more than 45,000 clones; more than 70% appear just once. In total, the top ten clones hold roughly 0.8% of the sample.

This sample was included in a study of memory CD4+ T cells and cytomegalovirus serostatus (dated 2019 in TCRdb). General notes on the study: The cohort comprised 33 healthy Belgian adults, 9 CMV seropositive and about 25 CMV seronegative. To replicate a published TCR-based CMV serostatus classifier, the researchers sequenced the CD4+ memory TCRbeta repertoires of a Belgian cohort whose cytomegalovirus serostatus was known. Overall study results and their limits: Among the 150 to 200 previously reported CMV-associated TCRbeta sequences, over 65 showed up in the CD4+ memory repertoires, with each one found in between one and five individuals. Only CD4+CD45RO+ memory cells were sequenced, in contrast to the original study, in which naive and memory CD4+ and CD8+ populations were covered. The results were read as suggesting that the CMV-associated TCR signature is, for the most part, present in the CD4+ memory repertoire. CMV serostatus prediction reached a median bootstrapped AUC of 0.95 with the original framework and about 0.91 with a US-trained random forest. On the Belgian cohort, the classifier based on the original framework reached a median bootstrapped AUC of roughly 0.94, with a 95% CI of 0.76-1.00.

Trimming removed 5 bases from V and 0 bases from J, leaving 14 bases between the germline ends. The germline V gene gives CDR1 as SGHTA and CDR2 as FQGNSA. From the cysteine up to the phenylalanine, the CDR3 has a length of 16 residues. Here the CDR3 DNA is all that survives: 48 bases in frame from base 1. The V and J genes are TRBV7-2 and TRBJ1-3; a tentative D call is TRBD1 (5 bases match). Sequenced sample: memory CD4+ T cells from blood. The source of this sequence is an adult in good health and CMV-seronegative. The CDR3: CASSLGPGTSGNTIYF. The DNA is TGTGCCAGCAGCCTGGGCCCAGGGACCTCTGGAAACACCATATATTTT.